Shown below are 24 T cell receptor beta chains from a single sample sequenced in a study of T-cell reconstitution after alpha-beta-depleted transplantation in children. Preparation of the TCRbeta library was carried out with unique molecular identifiers. In TCRdb, the PCR reads were re-called with MiXCR into one record per CDR3 protein. The sample lists approximately 520,000 distinct CDR3 sequences, 32% occurring once. Material: PBMCs from the stem cell graft donor, obtained from the stem cell graft. The receptor source for this set is a human donor who donated a stem cell graft to a child with aplastic anemia.

The rearrangement joins TRBV20-1 to TRBJ2-4; no clear D. Germline V gives CDR1 DFQATT, CDR2 SNEGSKA (reference sequence). The CDR3 consists of 17 residues. Trimming removed 0 bases from V and 0 bases from J, with 15 bases in between. CDR3 region: CSARDRNQFVAKNIQYF. In DNA, the CDR3 is TGCAGTGCTAGAGATCGAAATCAATTCGTAGCCAAAAACATTCAGTACTTC.

The chain combines TRBV15 with TRBJ1-1, with TRBD1 matching over 7 bases. The V segment lost 5 bases and the J segment 2 bases; nucleotides outside the gene matches: 8. CDR1 LNHNV and CDR2 YYDKDF come from the germline V gene (reference sequence). CDR3 length equals 15 residues. The CDR3: CATSSRGGGNTEAFF. CDR3 sequence (DNA): TGTGCCACCAGCTCCCGTGGAGGGGGCAACACTGAAGCTTTCTTT.

V is TRBV30 and J is TRBJ2-7; tentatively, D is TRBD1 (5 bases). CDR3 length: 13 residues. The V gene lost 0 bases and the J gene lost 1 base, with 7 bases spanning the gap. Per the germline V gene, CDR1 is GTSNPN and CDR2 is SVGIG (reference sequence). This chain's CDR3 is CAWSVQDSYEQYF. The CDR3 region has the DNA TGTGCCTGGAGTGTACAGGATTCCTACGAGCAGTACTTC.

This clonotype came up a few times. J is TRBJ1-1 and V is TRBV30; D is unresolved. Germline V gives CDR1 GTSNPN, CDR2 SVGIG (reference sequence). The CDR3 runs 14 residues. Between the trimmed V and J ends, which lost 0 bases and 2 bases, there was a span of 10 bases. The CDR3 loop reads CAWSVYRTNTEAFF. The CDR3, as DNA: TGTGCCTGGAGTGTATACCGGACTAACACTGAAGCTTTCTTT.

The rearrangement joins TRBV5-1 to TRBJ2-1; D perhaps matches TRBD2 (6 bases). Trimming removed 6 bases at V and 4 bases at J, with 17 bases between. Per germline, CDR1 SGHRS and CDR2 YFSETQ. The CDR3 has 15 amino acids. The CDR3 DNA reads TGCGCCAGCATGATTACTAGCAGCGTTTACAATGAGCAGTTCTTC. Protein sequence: CASMITSSVYNEQFF.

The chain employs TRBV7-2 and TRBJ2-3, with 11 bases fitting TRBD2. This CDR3 is 15 amino acids long. Germline assignment: CDR1 SGHTA and CDR2 FQGNSA. The trim removed 5 bases at V and 5 bases at J, leaving 6 bases unmatched. The CDR3 reads CASSQLAGVRDTQYF. The CDR3 nucleotides read TGTGCCAGCAGCCAACTAGCGGGAGTCAGAGATACGCAGTATTTT.

The chain uses TRBV5-5 and TRBJ1-5; D is unclear. CDR3 length: 14 residues. The germline V gene has CDR1 SGHKS and CDR2 YYEKEE (reference sequence). Trimming cost V 0 bases and J 9 bases, with 13 bases left between them. The CDR3 DNA sequence: TGTGCCAGCAGCTTGGTAGTGACCACGGGGCCCCAGCATTTT. Amino acid sequence: CASSLVVTTGPQHF.

Here the CDR3 reads CASYSGQGPYEQYF. The CDR3 DNA sequence: TGTGCCAGCTACTCGGGACAGGGACCTTACGAGCAGTACTTC. This rearrangement joins TRBV28 to TRBJ2-7; 9 bases fit TRBD1. The CDR3 runs 14 residues. Unmatched junction bases numbered 9, after V lost 8 bases and J lost 4 bases. Germline loops: CDR1 MDHEN, CDR2 SYDVKM.

This chain connects TRBV20-1 to TRBJ2-7; a possible D gene is TRBD2 (5 bases). The germline gives CDR1 DFQATT, CDR2 SNEGSKA (reference sequence). CDR3 length equals 13 residues. V lost 4 bases to trimming and J lost 2 bases, with 12 bases between them. DNA of the CDR3: TGCAGTGCTAAGAGGGAGTGGCCCTACGAGCAGTACTTC. Translated, it gives CSAKREWPYEQYF.

This clonotype appeared a single time. The chain uses TRBV11-1 and TRBJ2-2; 14 bases are shared with TRBD2. With 7 bases clipped from V and 7 bases from J, the junction kept 17 bases outside the gene matches. The CDR3 sequence is 19 residues long. Per the germline V gene, CDR1 is SGHAT and CDR2 is FQDESV (reference sequence). CDR3 sequence reads: CASNTPSGTSGSGHGELFF. In DNA form, the CDR3 reads TGTGCCAGCAACACCCCATCCGGGACTAGCGGGAGTGGGCACGGGGAGCTGTTTTTT.

The chain joins TRBV24-1 to TRBJ1-5; 9 bases are a match to TRBD1. V shed 2 bases and J 7 bases; nucleotides not matched to a gene: 14. Looked up from germline, CDR1 is KGHDR and CDR2 is SFDVKD. The CDR3 totals 18 residues. CDR3 in amino acids: CATSDSPRTGEVSQPQHF. The CDR3 DNA follows: TGTGCCACCAGTGATTCCCCCCGGACAGGGGAGGTGAGCCAGCCCCAGCATTTT.

About this clonotype: A far larger clone lies a single base away; this is likely a read error. CDR3 amino acids: CASSLWGSGANVLTF. CDR3 sequence (DNA): TGTGCCAGCAGCTTATGGGGCTCTGGGGCCAACGTCCTGACTTTC. This rearrangement joins TRBV7-2 to TRBJ2-6, with D unclear. The V and J ends lost 2 bases and 0 bases respectively, with 5 bases between them. This CDR3 comprises 15 residues. Germline values: CDR1 SGHTA, CDR2 FQGNSA.

This clonotype showed up just a few times. The V and J genes are TRBV7-7 and TRBJ1-3, with no clear D. CDR3 length equals 13 residues. V was trimmed by 3 bases and J by 4 bases, leaving 7 bases between them. The germline CDR1 and CDR2 sequences are SSHAT and FNYEAQ (reference sequence). CDR3 in DNA: TGTGCCAGCAGCTTGGGATTCGGAAACACCATATATTTT. Translation gives CASSLGFGNTIYF.

The rearrangement uses TRBV6-2 or TRBV6-3 and TRBJ2-3; perhaps TRBD2 as D (6 bases). The CDR3 spans 13 residues. With 6 bases removed from V and 15 bases from J, the gap between germline ends came to 22 bases. CDR1 is MNHEY, CDR2 SVGEGT, per germline. The CDR3 region is CASRQVTGTPGYF. The CDR3, as DNA: TGTGCCAGCAGACAAGTAACCGGGACTCCGGGTTATTTT.

This clonotype occurred a few times. This chain links TRBV20-1 with TRBJ1-1; the match to TRBD1 covers 8 bases. V trimming: 1 base; J trimming: 4 bases; junction bases outside the gene matches: 8. In germline, CDR1 is DFQATT, CDR2 SNEGSKA (reference sequence). CDR3 size: 15 residues. CDR3 DNA: TGCAGTGCTAGAGTCAGGGGCCAGGGGGCCACTGAAGCTTTCTTT. It translates to CSARVRGQGATEAFF.

As DNA, the CDR3 is TGTGCCAGCAGCTTTCCTAGCGGGACGACCGGGGAGCTGTTTTTT. Translated: CASSFPSGTTGELFF. V gene TRBV5-4 combines with J gene TRBJ2-2; 9 nucleotides align to TRBD2. In germline, CDR1 is SGHNT, CDR2 YYREEE (reference sequence). Trimming at V came to 2 bases and at J to 5 bases, leaving 4 bases not matched to a gene. This CDR3 has 15 residues. Filled out from reference TRBV5-4 and TRBJ2-2, the complete variable domain reads ETGVTQSPTHLIKTRGQQVTLRCSSQSGHNTVSWYQQALGQGPQFIFQYYREEENGRGNFPPRFSGLQFPNYSSELNVNALELDDSALYLCASSFPSGTTGELFFGEGSRLTVL.

V gene TRBV7-2 combines with J gene TRBJ1-5, with D possibly being TRBD1 (6 bases). CDR1 is SGHTA, CDR2 FQGNSA, per germline. The V end was cut by 1 base, the J end by 8 bases, with 12 bases between. This CDR3 spans 14 amino acids. In DNA form, the CDR3 reads TGTGCCAGCAGCTTAGGAGGCAGGGGAGAGCCCCAGCATTTT. Translated: CASSLGGRGEPQHF.

The DNA of the CDR3 is TGTGCCAGCAGCTTAGGTTCTAGCGGGAGGCCGAGCTCCTACAATGAGCAGTTCTTC. Residues: CASSLGSSGRPSSYNEQFF. The rearrangement links TRBV11-2 to TRBJ2-1; 11 bases map to TRBD2. From germline, CDR1 is SGHAT and CDR2 FQNNGV. This CDR3 comprises 19 residues. Trimming at V came to 1 base and at J to 0 bases, leaving 8 bases not matched to a gene.

This clonotype was seen a single time. The chain is built from TRBV5-1 and TRBJ2-2; D gene ambiguous. The CDR3 totals 16 residues. The germline V gene encodes CDR1 SGHRS and CDR2 YFSETQ. V lost 0 bases and J 2 bases, leaving 11 bases between the germline ends. CDR3 DNA: TGCGCCAGCAGCTTGGACACGTCATTTAACACCGGGGAGCTGTTTTTT. Its protein is CASSLDTSFNTGELFF.

In its sample, this clonotype was seen a few times. The V call is TRBV24-1, the J call TRBJ2-5; possible D gene TRBD1, 6 bases. Germline CDR1 and CDR2: KGHDR and SFDVKD. The V end lost 2 bases, the J end lost 2 bases, and 14 bases lay between the germline ends. This CDR3 has 16 residues. CDR3 DNA sequence: TGTGCCACCAGTGATTCTTCCGGGACACCACAAGAGACCCAGTACTTC. Protein product: CATSDSSGTPQETQYF.

In its sample, this clonotype was seen a few times. The chain uses TRBV4-3 and TRBJ2-5; D is perhaps TRBD2 (6 bases). V dropped 0 bases and J dropped 2 bases, with 13 bases sitting between them. The CDR3 runs 16 residues. Looked up from germline, CDR1 is LGHNA and CDR2 is YSLEER. Here the CDR3 DNA reads TGCGCCAGCAGCCAAGACGGGAGCGGACCACAAGAGACCCAGTACTTC. Translation gives CASSQDGSGPQETQYF.

This clonotype was seen a few times. Here the CDR3 DNA reads TGCAGTGCTAGTCCCCCCGGGGGGAAATCCTACGAGCAGTACGTC. Protein product: CSASPPGGKSYEQYV. This chain connects TRBV20-1 to TRBJ2-7; 7 bases align to TRBD2. The CDR3 is 15 amino acids. V lost 3 bases to trimming and J lost 1 base; unmatched junction nucleotides: 9. CDR1 is DFQATT, CDR2 SNEGSKA, per germline (reference sequence).

The CDR3 nucleotides read TGTGCCAGCAGCAAACCGGAGGTAGAGACCCAGTACTTC. Amino acid sequence: CASSKPEVETQYF. The V gene is TRBV7-9, the J gene TRBJ2-5; perhaps TRBD2 as D (5 bases). V lost 5 bases and J lost 4, with 11 bases in between. CDR1 and CDR2 from the germline V gene are SEHNR and FQNEAQ (reference sequence). The CDR3 runs 13 residues.

V and J are TRBV5-5 and TRBJ2-1; the match to TRBD2 covers 7 bases. CDR3 length: 15 residues. Germline V gene lookup returns CDR1 SGHKS and CDR2 YYEKEE (reference sequence). V dropped 3 bases and J dropped 9; count of bases not matched to a gene: 12. The CDR3 DNA is TGTGCCAGCAGCTCGGGGTGGGAGGGCCAGGGTGAGCAGTTCTTC. Its translation: CASSSGWEGQGEQFF.